These 15 T cell receptor beta chains originate from one sample sequenced in a study of Ad26.COV2.S vaccination and SARS-CoV-2 variants. Treatment given: roughly 20 received Ad26.COV2.S at low or high dose, single or two shots; about 5 received placebo; per-sample allocation not given. Sampling happened 63 days after the first vaccine or placebo injection. The table came from immunoSEQ multiplex PCR; TCRdb's copy has only in-frame clones and leaves some out. The sample has roughly 700,000 clones; roughly 90% are singletons. Sample: peripheral blood, taken in a trial of Ad26.COV2.S vaccine versus placebo. The receptor source for this set is a person aged 18-65 years who received the Ad26.COV2.S COVID-19 vaccine or a placebo.

V is TRBV7-9 and J is TRBJ2-7; D may be TRBD1 (6 bases). The V end was cut by 7 bases, the J end by 5 bases, with 12 bases between. This CDR3 spans 12 amino acids. In germline, CDR1 is SEHNR, CDR2 FQNEAQ (reference sequence). DNA for the CDR3: TGTGCCAGCATAGGACAGCGTAACGAGCAGTACTTC. Protein product: CASIGQRNEQYF.

This clone has just one count. The chain joins TRBV30 to TRBJ1-6, with 8 bases that match TRBD1. This CDR3 is built from 13 residues. Germline loops: CDR1 GTSNPN, CDR2 SVGIG (reference sequence). V was pared by 2 bases and J by 12 bases, with 6 bases of the junction left unmatched. CDR3 coding DNA: TGTGCCTGGAGTCTGGACAGGGATAGACCCCTCCACTTT. This translates into CAWSLDRDRPLHF.

This rearrangement joins TRBV24-1 to TRBJ2-5; D remains ambiguous. Per germline, CDR1 KGHDR and CDR2 SFDVKD. The V end lost 3 bases, the J end lost 1 base, and 8 bases lay between the germline ends. There are 14 residues in the CDR3. DNA of the CDR3: TGTGCCACCAGTGATGAGTATCTCCAAGAGACCCAGTACTTC. Amino acid sequence: CATSDEYLQETQYF.

The J gene is TRBJ2-1, the V gene TRBV6-2 or TRBV6-3, with TRBD2 matching over 13 bases. The CDR3 has 15 residues. Germline V lookup: CDR1 MNHEY, CDR2 SVGEGT. After removal of 6 bases from V and 7 bases from J, the junction contained 6 bases not matched to a gene. In DNA, the CDR3 is TGTGCCAGCAGCCCCGGGACTAGCGGGGAAAATGAGCAGTTCTTC. It encodes CASSPGTSGENEQFF.

V is TRBV19 and J is TRBJ2-1; no firm D call. The germline CDR1 and CDR2 sequences are LNHDA and SQIVND (reference sequence). Trimming left V 9 bases short and J 0 bases short, with 12 bases between. CDR3 size: 14 residues. The DNA for the CDR3 is TGTGCCAGCAGTTTGACCAGCTCCTACAATGAGCAGTTCTTC. Its protein is CASSLTSSYNEQFF.

The chain carries TRBV11-2 and TRBJ1-2; 8 bases map to TRBD1. J lost 2 bases, V lost 3 bases, and 2 bases had no gene match. Germline V gene sequence: CDR1 SGHAT, CDR2 FQNNGV. The CDR3 is made up of 14 amino acids. The CDR3 protein is CASSFQGANYGYTF. CDR3 coding DNA: TGTGCCAGCAGCTTTCAGGGGGCGAACTATGGCTACACCTTC. The whole variable domain, filled in from reference TRBV11-2 and TRBJ1-2, reads EAGVAQSPRYKIIEKRQSVAFWCNPISGHATLYWYQQILGQGPKLLIQFQNNGVVDDSQLPKDRFSAERLKGVDSTLKIQPAKLEDSAVYLCASSFQGANYGYTFGSGTRLTVV.

V is TRBV18 and J is TRBJ1-1, with D tentatively TRBD1 (6 bases). Germline CDR1 reads KGHSH; CDR2 reads LQKENI. Trimming took off 3 bases at V and 1 base at J, with 12 bases between the two ends. CDR3 length equals 15 residues. The CDR3 sequence: CASSPLGGANTEAFF. CDR3 nucleotides: TGTGCCAGCTCACCTCTAGGGGGGGCGAACACTGAAGCTTTCTTT.

The V and J genes are TRBV19 and TRBJ2-1; 7 nucleotides line up with TRBD2. CDR3 size: 14 residues. The V gene end was trimmed by 5 bases and the J gene end by 2 bases; junction bases not matched to a gene: 3. Germline V gives CDR1 LNHDA, CDR2 SQIVND (reference sequence). The CDR3 spells CASSRGLAYNEQFF. The CDR3 nucleotides read TGTGCCAGTAGTCGCGGACTAGCCTACAATGAGCAGTTCTTC.

V gene TRBV30 combines with J gene TRBJ1-2, with unresolved D. There are 13 residues in the CDR3. The germline CDR1 and CDR2 sequences are GTSNPN and SVGIG (reference sequence). Trimming stripped 1 base from V and 8 bases from J, with 14 bases between. As DNA, the CDR3 is TGTGCCTGGAGTGGGTCCGGGATTGGGGGCTACACCTTC. This gives the protein CAWSGSGIGGYTF.

The sample holds one count of this clone. This sequence joins TRBV18 and TRBJ2-1; TRBD1 matches 7 bases. This CDR3 contains 14 residues. The germline gives CDR1 KGHSH, CDR2 LQKENI. Losses at the gene ends were 6 bases for V and 2 bases for J; bases not matched to a gene: 4. CDR3: CASSEGTAYNEQFF. DNA for the CDR3: TGTGCCAGCTCCGAGGGGACAGCCTACAATGAGCAGTTCTTC.

The chain carries TRBV6-5 and TRBJ1-5; no firm D call. Germline lookup yields CDR1 MNHEY and CDR2 SVGAGI. Trimming pared 2 bases from V and 9 bases from J, leaving 11 bases between. The CDR3 consists of 13 residues. This chain's CDR3 is CASSYGGPPPQHF. CDR3 bases: TGTGCCAGCAGTTACGGAGGTCCGCCGCCCCAGCATTTT.

The rearrangement uses TRBV27 and TRBJ2-1; D perhaps matches TRBD1 (5 bases). Trimming removed 6 bases at V and 6 bases at J, with 12 bases between. The CDR3 is 13 residues long. CDR1 MNHEY and CDR2 SMNVEV come from the germline V gene (reference sequence). The CDR3 DNA is TGTGCCAGCAGCCTAATCCAGGGCAATGAGCAGTTCTTC. Translating it yields CASSLIQGNEQFF.

This chain uses TRBV19 with TRBJ1-1, with D possibly matching TRBD1 (5 bases). Trimming removed 5 bases at V and 0 bases at J, with 16 bases between. The CDR3 extends over 16 amino acids. CDR1 LNHDA and CDR2 SQIVND come from the germline V gene (reference sequence). The CDR3 coding sequence is TGTGCCAGTAGTTTGGGACTCCTTGTCATGAACACTGAAGCTTTCTTT. Translated: CASSLGLLVMNTEAFF.

The V gene is TRBV5-1, the J gene TRBJ2-2, with 9 bases aligning to TRBD2. The germline V gene encodes CDR1 SGHRS and CDR2 YFSETQ. V gave up 0 bases and J gave up 1 base; unmatched junction bases: 4. The CDR3 has 17 amino acids. The CDR3 DNA reads as TGCGCCAGCAGCTTGGTCGGCGGGAGGGGGAACACCGGGGAGCTGTTTTTT. This encodes CASSLVGGRGNTGELFF.

This clone was counted a few times. V and J are TRBV7-9 and TRBJ2-6; D possibly corresponds to TRBD2 (6 bases). Germline V CDR1 and CDR2: SEHNR, FQNEAQ (reference sequence). V lost 5 bases and J 0 bases, leaving 14 bases between the germline ends. This CDR3 is 17 amino acids long. The CDR3 is CASSGGAENSGANVLTF. In DNA, the CDR3 is TGTGCCAGCAGCGGCGGGGCCGAAAACTCTGGGGCCAACGTCCTGACTTTC.